This T cell receptor beta chain was sequenced during a study of cytomegalovirus exposure and HLA in healthy donors. The PCR had 60 Vbeta and 13 Jbeta primers. Generated by immunoSEQ multiplex PCR, the TCRdb table keeps only in-frame clones and is missing some. The sample gives 99,000 or so clones, around 72% of which show up once; less than 2.5% is in the top ten. The CDR3 spans 18 residues. Germline V gene lookup returns CDR1 LNHNV and CDR2 YYDKDF (reference sequence). Trimming at V came to 0 bases and at J to 8 bases, leaving 16 bases not matched to a gene. This clonotype was sampled from a man younger than 40 in good health and CMV-seronegative. Sequences were obtained from PBMCs. The chain joins TRBV15 to TRBJ1-2; 9 nucleotides align to TRBD1. CDR3 amino acids: CATSRDLGTGTGWQGYTF. The CDR3 DNA reads TGTGCCACCAGCAGAGACTTGGGGACAGGGACCGGGTGGCAGGGCTACACCTTC.